Here is one T cell receptor beta chain with its context. The germline gives CDR1 SEHNR, CDR2 FQNEAQ (reference sequence). Trimming cost V 5 bases and J 5 bases; bases outside gene matches: 5. This CDR3 is built from 15 residues. This entry belongs to a study of blood T cell repertoires in COVID-19. The wider study: COVID-19 samples collected from the United States, Italy and Spain covered acute and convalescent phases. T cells, B-cell-depleted T cells, or PBMCs provided the cDNA or gDNA that served as material.

This table comes from immunoSEQ multiplex PCR, and its TCRdb copy is limited to in-frame clones, with some not included. The sample has 250,000 or so clones; approximately 80% are singletons. The specimen sequenced was peripheral blood. This TCR came from a man aged 30-40 years who had recovered from COVID-19. V and J are TRBV7-9 and TRBJ2-2; 10 nucleotides line up with TRBD1. The CDR3 here is CASSRQGAETGELFF. DNA of the CDR3: TGTGCCAGCAGCCGACAGGGGGCCGAAACCGGGGAGCTGTTTTTT.